Listed here are 19 T cell receptor beta chains from one sample, sequenced in a study of T-cell reconstitution after alpha-beta-depleted transplantation in children. Unique molecular identifiers were incorporated into the prepared TCRbeta library. Each CDR3 protein gets one entry after TCRdb re-called the PCR reads with MiXCR. The sample consists of about 460,000 distinct CDR3 sequences, roughly 11% of them appearing once. The material was PBMCs, mostly from graft donor cells, obtained 180 days after TCRalphabeta/CD19-depleted stem cell transplant. These receptors originate from a female patient aged 2-15 years who had a stem cell transplant for aplastic anemia, so the T cells may come from the graft donor.

The chain combines TRBV28 with TRBJ1-4; D call uncertain. Germline CDR1 reads MDHEN; CDR2 reads SYDVKM. This CDR3 region has 14 residues. V lost 2 bases and J lost 8, with 12 bases in between. This CDR3 reads CASSLDPSREKLFF. The CDR3 nucleotides read TGTGCCAGCAGTTTAGACCCCTCGCGGGAAAAACTGTTTTTT.

The chain has TRBV7-9 and TRBJ2-5; possible D gene TRBD1, 5 bases. With 5 bases removed from V and 1 base from J, the gap between germline ends came to 17 bases. This CDR3 has 16 amino acids. Looked up from germline, CDR1 is SEHNR and CDR2 is FQNEAQ (reference sequence). CDR3 loop: CASSTSIRGAQETQYF. CDR3 nucleotide sequence: TGTGCCAGCAGCACCTCGATTAGGGGCGCCCAAGAGACCCAGTACTTC.

In this sample, this clonotype turned up a few times. V usage is TRBV7-6 and J usage is TRBJ2-3; 12 bases line up with TRBD2. With V trimmed by 0 bases and J by 5 bases, 3 bases remained unmatched. Germline V lookup: CDR1 SGHVS, CDR2 FNYEAQ. The CDR3 loop spans 16 amino acids. CDR3 in DNA: TGTGCCAGCAGCTTAGCGGCTAGCGGGAGGGGAGATACGCAGTATTTT. Translated: CASSLAASGRGDTQYF.

The sample holds many counts of this clonotype. The V call is TRBV27, the J call TRBJ2-7; 8 nucleotides match TRBD1. Germline loops: CDR1 MNHEY, CDR2 SMNVEV (reference sequence). J gave up 3 bases and V 9 bases, and 1 base lay outside the gene matches. The CDR3 covers 11 residues. CDR3 amino acids: CASTGGYEQYF. CDR3 coding DNA: TGTGCCAGTACAGGGGGCTACGAGCAGTACTTC.

The DNA of the CDR3 is TGTGCCAGCAAGAAGGGCGGGAGCACGGGGGAGCTGTTTTTT. Residues: CASKKGGSTGELFF. This rearrangement joins TRBV6-2 or TRBV6-3 to TRBJ2-2, with 7 bases identical to TRBD2. The CDR3 has 14 amino acids. The germline CDR1 and CDR2 sequences are MNHEY and SVGEGT. Trimming took 7 bases from V and 8 from J; bases not matched to a gene: 10.

This sequence joins TRBV7-2 and TRBJ1-1; the D is unclear. Trimming removed 4 bases from V and 9 bases from J, with 12 bases in between. CDR1 SGHTA and CDR2 FQGNSA come from the germline V gene. The length of the CDR3 is 12 residues. DNA of the CDR3: TGTGCCAGCAGCTGCCCGAAAGGGCAAGCTTTCTTT. Its translation is CASSCPKGQAFF.

As regards this clonotype: This may arise from a read error, as a much more abundant clone is one base away. This sequence joins TRBV10-3 and TRBJ2-4; D might be TRBD1 (6 bases). In germline, CDR1 is ENHRY, CDR2 SYGVKD. CDR3 size: 15 residues. Trimming cost V 0 bases and J 12 bases, with 18 bases left between them. CDR3 loop: CAISESWATGSSQYF. The CDR3 DNA sequence: TGTGCCATCAGTGAGTCGTGGGCGACAGGTTCCAGTCAGTACTTC.

The V call is TRBV24-1, the J call TRBJ2-1; D ambiguous. V lost 5 bases and J 2 bases, leaving 12 bases between the germline ends. In germline, CDR1 is KGHDR, CDR2 SFDVKD. The CDR3 contains 15 residues. Here the CDR3 DNA reads TGTGCCACCAGTGCTCCCCTCACACCCTACAATGAGCAGTTCTTC. It is translated as CATSAPLTPYNEQFF.

This chain connects TRBV5-1 to TRBJ2-7, with 13 bases identical to TRBD2. V lost 2 bases and J lost 0; bases outside the gene matches: 8. CDR1 SGHRS and CDR2 YFSETQ come from the germline V gene. This CDR3 comprises 18 residues. The CDR3 here is CASSLGGRTSGSSYEQYV. The CDR3 DNA is TGCGCCAGCAGCTTAGGGGGCCGGACTAGCGGGAGCTCCTACGAGCAGTACGTC.

This chain joins TRBV7-2 and TRBJ2-1; 10 bases align to TRBD2. The CDR3 sequence is 17 residues long. V lost 8 bases to trimming and J lost 5 bases; unmatched junction nucleotides: 15. Per germline, CDR1 SGHTA and CDR2 FQGNSA. CDR3 in amino acids: CASGTMIRLAGHNEQFF. As DNA, the CDR3 is TGTGCCAGCGGGACTATGATTCGACTAGCGGGCCACAATGAGCAGTTCTTC.

This clonotype was counted between two and nine times. The chain recombines TRBV4-3 with TRBJ2-1; D might be TRBD1 or TRBD2, each matching 5 bases. Trimming removed 4 bases at V and 5 bases at J, with 27 bases between. This CDR3 comprises 19 residues. From germline, CDR1 is LGHNA and CDR2 YSLEER. The CDR3 sequence: CASSPRDVWNDWAHNEQFF. As DNA, the CDR3 is TGCGCCAGCAGCCCCAGGGACGTTTGGAATGATTGGGCCCACAATGAGCAGTTCTTC.

In this sample, this clonotype turned up a few times. The chain couples TRBV7-2 to TRBJ2-7, with TRBD1 matching over 7 bases. The CDR3 loop spans 15 amino acids. Looked up from germline, CDR1 is SGHTA and CDR2 is FQGNSA. V lost 0 bases to trimming and J lost 4 bases; unmatched junction nucleotides: 6. The CDR3 DNA follows: TGTGCCAGCAGCTTAGCACGACAGGGTGGGTACGAGCAGTACGTC. This sequence encodes CASSLARQGGYEQYV.

This clonotype was observed a few times. The J gene is TRBJ1-5, the V gene TRBV6-5; no reliable D call. CDR1 is MNHEY, CDR2 SVGAGI, per germline. The V gene lost 0 bases and the J gene lost 6 bases, with 12 bases spanning the gap. This CDR3 is built from 15 residues. CDR3 in amino acids: CASSYSRGSGQPQHF. CDR3 nucleotide sequence: TGTGCCAGCAGTTACTCTCGGGGATCGGGTCAGCCCCAGCATTTT.

The chain joins TRBV19 to TRBJ2-1, with unresolved D. The germline gives CDR1 LNHDA, CDR2 SQIVND (reference sequence). This CDR3 has 13 residues. The V and J ends lost 8 bases and 0 bases respectively, with 8 bases between them. Here the CDR3 reads CASFPGSYNEQFF. The CDR3 bases are TGTGCCAGTTTTCCAGGCTCCTACAATGAGCAGTTCTTC.

The chain couples TRBV28 to TRBJ2-1; D is uncertain. The CDR3 loop spans 17 amino acids. The V and J ends lost 6 bases and 1 base respectively, with 19 bases between them. Germline values: CDR1 MDHEN, CDR2 SYDVKM. The CDR3 DNA reads TGTGCCAGCAGGTTACTCTCGCAGGTTTTTTCCTACAATGAGCAGTTCTTC. It encodes CASRLLSQVFSYNEQFF.

J is TRBJ2-7 and V is TRBV5-5; 9 bases align to TRBD1. Germline CDR1 and CDR2: SGHKS and YYEKEE (reference sequence). The CDR3 extends over 15 amino acids. V lost 4 bases to trimming and J lost 7 bases; unmatched junction nucleotides: 12. The CDR3 DNA reads as TGTGCCAGCAGCATCACGGGACAGGGACGAAGGGAGCAGTACGTC. Amino acid sequence: CASSITGQGRREQYV.

A remark on this clonotype: The conserved phenylalanine or tryptophan normally closing the CDR3 is absent here, so this likely arose from a read error. This chain connects TRBV28 to TRBJ2-3; weak D call: TRBD1 (5 bases). V lost 3 bases and J 6 bases, leaving 10 bases between the germline ends. CDR1 MDHEN and CDR2 SYDVKM come from the germline V gene. This CDR3 comprises 13 residues. The CDR3 nucleotides are TGTGCCAGCAGTTTTCAGGGATCGGATACGCAGTATCTT. Translation gives CASSFQGSDTQYL.

CDR3 amino acids: CASSLEGGSSYEQYV. CDR3 DNA sequence: TGTGCCAGCAGTCTTGAAGGGGGCTCATCCTACGAGCAGTACGTC. The J gene is TRBJ2-7, the V gene TRBV27, with 7 bases that match TRBD1. The V gene's germline CDR1 is MNHEY and CDR2 SMNVEV (reference sequence). Trimming took 5 bases from V and 1 from J; bases not matched to a gene: 8. This CDR3 spans 15 amino acids.

This clonotype occurred a few times. The chain has TRBV4-2 and TRBJ1-2; TRBD1 aligns across 11 bases. The CDR3 spans 17 residues. V was pared by 1 base and J by 6 bases, with 10 bases of the junction left unmatched. Germline CDR1 and CDR2: LGHNA and YNFKEQ. In DNA form, the CDR3 reads TGTGCCAGCAGCCAAGCTTCTGGTCGGACAGGGGGCCATGGCTACACCTTC. This codes for CASSQASGRTGGHGYTF.